A selection of T cell receptor beta chains follows, all from one sample in a study of T cells after yellow fever vaccination. TCRdb processed the 5' RACE reads anew with MiXCR; each CDR3 protein has one entry. Among about 320,000 distinct CDR3 sequences listed, around a tenth were seen once. This specimen was CD4+ T cells sorted from PBMCs, taken 45 days after the yellow fever booster vaccination. The receptor set was obtained from a man aged 18 to 30 who received the YFV17D yellow fever vaccine. Both conserved end residues are trimmed from each CDR3.

j_call,v_call,cdr3_aa
TRBJ2-3,TRBV5-1,ASKLEGDTQY
TRBJ1-1,TRBV23-1,ASIRDSYEAF
TRBJ2-1,TRBV25-1,ASSESTGAGRGNEQF
TRBJ1-6,TRBV5-6,ASSYFNRRSPLH
TRBJ1-2,TRBV4-3,ASSLLWTGLANYGYT
TRBJ2-5,TRBV7-2,ASSLVGTGVLKTQY
TRBJ2-2,TRBV10-3,GIRERGLMNTGELF
TRBJ2-5,TRBV5-1,ASSLFAAETQY
TRBJ2-3,TRBV11-2,ASSLGLQLDTQY
TRBJ2-2,TRBV29-1,SVSGAAYTGELF
TRBJ2-3,TRBV7-9,ASSLGSFGQGRTDTQY
TRBJ2-7,TRBV6-2/TRBV6-3,ASSFRLGEDEQY
TRBJ1-3,TRBV5-1,ASSLWTGVGNTIY
TRBJ2-3,TRBV5-6,ASSFSFTDTQY
TRBJ1-1,TRBV15,ATSRRQGNTEAF
TRBJ1-2,TRBV10-3,AAGGSSGYT
TRBJ2-5,TRBV11-2,ASSLIRGKRTQY
TRBJ2-3,TRBV11-3,ASSLGRADTQY
TRBJ1-6,TRBV28,ASAPGGYNSPLH
TRBJ1-1,TRBV27,ASSFSPGGDVNTEAF
TRBJ2-3,TRBV7-8,ASSNRDTQY
TRBJ2-1,TRBV23-1,ASSQPLGSGGLNNEQF
TRBJ1-2,TRBV4-3,ASSQDGRAQLNYGYT
TRBJ1-4,TRBV6-2/TRBV6-3,ASSYSGTGLF
TRBJ1-5,TRBV5-1,ASSIKGEEYSNQPQH
TRBJ1-5,TRBV6-1,ASSFSGTGLWPQH
TRBJ2-3,TRBV19,ASRFTASTDTQY
TRBJ2-1,TRBV5-1,ASSRGSDYNEQF
TRBJ1-2,TRBV7-9,ASSLSGTGEAYGYT
TRBJ1-1,TRBV5-8,ASSFPAHEAF
TRBJ2-1,TRBV9,ASSPFLAGGLYNEQF
TRBJ2-1,TRBV10-3,AISMTSGNYNEQF
TRBJ2-1,TRBV18,ASSPPIVNEQF
TRBJ2-4,TRBV7-9,ASSPLSWAENIQY
TRBJ2-5,TRBV19,ASRTRVQETQY
TRBJ1-2,TRBV2,ASGSRGGYT
TRBJ2-3,TRBV6-1,ASRNPDSTDTQY
TRBJ2-7,TRBV7-2,ASSYSRVAREQY
TRBJ1-2,TRBV3-1,ASSQGQGLYGYT
TRBJ1-6,TRBV7-2,ASSPEGQLRYSPLH
TRBJ2-3,TRBV2,ASSTGQTDTQY
TRBJ1-4,TRBV19,ASKDRLIEKLF
TRBJ1-2,TRBV7-2,ASSHGPGRSYGYT
TRBJ2-5,TRBV4-3,ASSQGPGTGTQY
TRBJ1-6,TRBV4-1,ASSTNFRAGYNSPLH
TRBJ2-3,TRBV11-2,ASSTPRGSQSLQY
TRBJ1-2,TRBV6-6,ASSYTGPGYYT
TRBJ1-5,TRBV6-1,ASSEANGFNQPQH
TRBJ2-7,TRBV9,ASSVGGAAGYEQY
TRBJ2-1,TRBV20-1,SVVRRNEQF
TRBJ1-2,TRBV28,ASAQGGYGYT
TRBJ2-3,TRBV15,ATSRGRGSSTDTQY
TRBJ2-5,TRBV5-1,ASSLGSGGIQETQY
TRBJ1-1,TRBV29-1,SVDGPGKDTEAF
TRBJ1-4,TRBV7-8,ASSLEVGASWF